A single sample gave rise to the 27 T cell receptor beta chains below, sequenced in a study of blood T cell repertoires in COVID-19. Produced via immunoSEQ multiplex PCR; TCRdb's table is partial and in-frame only. This table has some 240,000 clones, 84% appearing once. The sequenced sample was PBMCs or T cells enriched from blood (not recorded which). These receptor sequences come from a man aged 50-59 years who had recovered from COVID-19.

V is TRBV28 and J is TRBJ1-6, with TRBD1 identical over 11 bases. Per germline, CDR1 MDHEN and CDR2 SYDVKM. V was clipped by 5 bases and J by 7 bases; unmatched bases: 10. The CDR3 length is 17 residues. The CDR3: CASSTGVGQGGNSPLHF. The DNA for the CDR3 is TGTGCCAGCAGTACTGGGGTGGGACAGGGGGGAAATTCACCCCTCCACTTT.

The chain uses TRBV28 and TRBJ1-2; TRBD1 aligns across 7 bases. Trimming at V came to 3 bases and at J to 4 bases, leaving 11 bases not matched to a gene. Germline CDR1 MDHEN, CDR2 SYDVKM. The CDR3 consists of 16 residues. CDR3 DNA sequence: TGTGCCAGCAGTTTCCCCGTTGGAGGGGGCGGCTATGGCTACACCTTC. Translating it yields CASSFPVGGGGYGYTF.

The rearrangement joins TRBV5-1 to TRBJ2-7; 7 bases are a match to TRBD2. Per the germline V gene, CDR1 is SGHRS and CDR2 is YFSETQ. The length of the CDR3 is 16 residues. Trimming at V came to 0 bases and at J to 2 bases, leaving 8 bases not matched to a gene. The DNA of the CDR3 is TGCGCCAGCAGCTTGGATTCCGGGGGGATTACCTACGAGCAGTACTTC. It specifies CASSLDSGGITYEQYF.

The chain uses TRBV5-1 and TRBJ2-1; D perhaps matches TRBD1 (5 bases). Trimming shortened V by 2 bases and J by 6 bases, and 12 bases separated the two germline ends. This CDR3 comprises 14 residues. The germline V gene has CDR1 SGHRS and CDR2 YFSETQ. Here the CDR3 reads CASSLRLGLNEQFF. In nucleotides, the CDR3 is TGCGCCAGCAGCTTACGTTTGGGGCTCAATGAGCAGTTCTTC.

The rearrangement links TRBV5-4 to TRBJ2-3; D gene uncertain. Deletions cut 3 bases from V and 5 bases from J, with 7 bases between. There are 12 residues in the CDR3. In germline, CDR1 is SGHNT, CDR2 YYREEE (reference sequence). CDR3 nucleotide sequence: TGTGCCAGCAGCTCACCAGAAGATACGCAGTATTTT. Its protein product is CASSSPEDTQYF. Full variable domain (rest looked up from reference TRBV5-4 and TRBJ2-3): ETGVTQSPTHLIKTRGQQVTLRCSSQSGHNTVSWYQQALGQGPQFIFQYYREEENGRGNFPPRFSGLQFPNYSSELNVNALELDDSALYLCASSSPEDTQYFGPGTRLTVL.

The V gene is TRBV19, the J gene TRBJ1-5; D unresolved. V was pared by 4 bases and J by 6 bases, with 13 bases between. The V gene's germline CDR1 is LNHDA and CDR2 SQIVND (reference sequence). This CDR3 region has 14 residues. The CDR3 DNA reads TGTGCCAGTAGTAGGTGGAGGGAGGGTCAGCCCCAGCATTTT. Its translation: CASSRWREGQPQHF.

As DNA, the CDR3 is TGTGCCAGCAGCCCACGGACAGGGGGCCGTGAAAAACTGTTTTTT. Its translation is CASSPRTGGREKLFF. The rearrangement uses TRBV7-9 and TRBJ1-4, with TRBD1 identical over 11 bases. The ends lost 5 bases at V and 7 bases at J; junction bases unmatched: 6. The CDR3 spans 15 residues. Germline CDR1 reads SEHNR; CDR2 reads FQNEAQ (reference sequence).

In its sample, this clone was seen a few times. This sequence joins TRBV11-3 and TRBJ2-1; D is perhaps TRBD2 (6 bases). V lost 3 bases and J 7 bases, leaving 13 bases between the germline ends. This CDR3 has 14 amino acids. Germline V gene sequence: CDR1 SGHNT, CDR2 YENEEA. The CDR3 sequence: CASSFLATSNEQFF. DNA for the CDR3: TGTGCCAGCAGCTTCCTAGCGACAAGTAATGAGCAGTTCTTC.

This chain connects TRBV5-1 to TRBJ1-1; 7 bases map to TRBD1. CDR1 is SGHRS and CDR2 is YFSETQ in the germline V gene. V shed 4 bases and J 2 bases; nucleotides not matched to a gene: 5. The CDR3 consists of 14 residues. The CDR3 region has the DNA TGCGCCAGCAGCAACCGACAGGGAAACACTGAAGCTTTCTTT. Translation: CASSNRQGNTEAFF.

This clone has only a few counts. This chain links TRBV5-5 with TRBJ1-1; D gene unclear. The CDR3 is 11 amino acids. CDR1 SGHKS and CDR2 YYEKEE come from the germline V gene (reference sequence). Trimming pared 4 bases from V and 6 bases from J, leaving 7 bases between. The CDR3 sequence is CASSVSAEAFF. The CDR3 DNA follows: TGTGCCAGCAGCGTTTCGGCTGAAGCTTTCTTT.

The rearrangement links TRBV5-1 to TRBJ1-1; 7 bases line up with TRBD1. The V and J ends lost 7 bases and 5 bases, in that order; junction bases with no gene match: 8. This CDR3 is 13 amino acids long. Germline V gene sequence: CDR1 SGHRS, CDR2 YFSETQ. Here the CDR3 reads CASHGQVRTEAFF. CDR3 sequence (DNA): TGCGCCAGCCACGGACAGGTACGAACTGAAGCTTTCTTT.

V gene TRBV25-1 combines with J gene TRBJ2-1, with D maybe TRBD2 (6 bases). The length of the CDR3 is 14 residues. Germline lookup yields CDR1 MGHDK and CDR2 SYGVNS. The V and J ends lost 9 bases and 8 bases respectively, with 20 bases between them. The CDR3 region is CASESRGWVYEQFF. CDR3 DNA sequence: TGTGCCAGTGAGTCACGGGGGTGGGTATATGAGCAGTTCTTC. The full variable domain, in which reference TRBV25-1 and TRBJ2-1 provide the parts outside the CDR3, is EADIYQTPRYLVIGTGKKITLECSQTMGHDKMYWYQQDPGMELHLIHYSYGVNSTEKGDLSSESTVSRIRTEHFPLTLESARPSHTSQYLCASESRGWVYEQFFGPGTRLTVL.

The chain employs TRBV11-3 and TRBJ1-1, with 7 bases lining up with TRBD1. The CDR3 length is 15 residues. Germline V gene sequence: CDR1 SGHNT, CDR2 YENEEA. J was trimmed by 11 bases and V by 1 base; bases with no gene match: 13. The CDR3 DNA sequence: TGTGCCAGCAGCTTAGTCCCAGGACAGGCCCGGGGGGCTTTCTTT. It specifies CASSLVPGQARGAFF.

As concerns this clone: Relative to the germline gene, one junction end is altered; a read error may explain this. The chain links TRBV19 to TRBJ2-4, with 8 bases matching TRBD2. The CDR3 covers 13 residues. Germline CDR1 and CDR2: LNHDA and SQIVND (reference sequence). This CDR3 reads CASSPTSTTSADF. CDR3 sequence (DNA): TGTGCCAGTAGTCCTACCTCTACGACTAGCGCCGACTTC.

The rearrangement joins TRBV28 to TRBJ2-3, with D perhaps matching TRBD2 (6 bases). Per germline, CDR1 MDHEN and CDR2 SYDVKM. Trimming took 6 bases from V and 2 from J, leaving 18 bases between them. This CDR3 comprises 16 residues. The CDR3, as DNA: TGTGCCAGCAGAAAAGAACGGGGGAGTTACACAGATACGCAGTATTTT. It translates to CASRKERGSYTDTQYF.

This clone has only one observation. The chain combines TRBV9 with TRBJ1-2; D is unclear. Trimming took 2 bases from V and 7 from J, leaving 12 bases between them. Germline-derived CDR1 and CDR2 are SGDLS and YYNGEE. The CDR3 has 13 amino acids. The CDR3 DNA is TGTGCCAGCAGCGTCAAAGGGAGTTCTGGCTACACCTTC. The encoded protein is CASSVKGSSGYTF.

J is TRBJ2-1 and V is TRBV3-1 (or the pseudogene TRBV3-2), with 7 bases aligning to TRBD2. The V and J ends lost 1 base and 9 bases, in that order; junction bases with no gene match: 9. Germline CDR1 LGHDT, CDR2 YNNKEL (reference sequence). The CDR3 is made up of 15 amino acids. The CDR3 bases are TGTGCCAGCAGCCAAGCCCACCCTAGCGGCGGTGAGCAGTTCTTC. This gives the protein CASSQAHPSGGEQFF.

The gene calls are TRBV11-2 and TRBJ1-1; TRBD1 matches at 7 bases. This CDR3 spans 14 amino acids. After removal of 5 bases from V and 1 base from J, the junction contained 4 bases not matched to a gene. Germline V gene data show CDR1 as SGHAT and CDR2 as FQNNGV. This CDR3 is CASSPRDRNTEAFF. The DNA of the CDR3 is TGTGCCAGCAGCCCACGGGACAGGAACACTGAAGCTTTCTTT.

The V gene is TRBV28, the J gene TRBJ2-7; perhaps TRBD2 as D (5 bases). Germline V gene lookup returns CDR1 MDHEN and CDR2 SYDVKM. With 8 bases removed from V and 0 bases from J, the gap between germline ends came to 20 bases. The CDR3 loop spans 16 amino acids. The CDR3 here is CASPPSRMGVSYEQYF. The CDR3, as DNA: TGTGCCAGCCCCCCCTCGAGAATGGGAGTCTCCTACGAGCAGTACTTC. The whole variable domain, remainder taken from reference TRBV28 and TRBJ2-7, is DVKVTQSSRYLVKRTGEKVFLECVQDMDHENMFWYRQDPGLGLRLIYFSYDVKMKEKGDIPEGYSVSREKKERFSLILESASTNQTSMYLCASPPSRMGVSYEQYFGPGTRLTVT.

This chain connects TRBV18 to TRBJ2-1, with D perhaps TRBD2 (6 bases). CDR3 size: 15 residues. Trimming left V 2 bases short and J 4 bases short, with 12 bases between. The germline V gene has CDR1 KGHSH and CDR2 LQKENI. CDR3 sequence (DNA): TGTGCCAGCTCACCAACCGGGAGCTTATACAATGAGCAGTTCTTC. Translating it yields CASSPTGSLYNEQFF.

V and J are TRBV3-1 (or the pseudogene TRBV3-2) and TRBJ2-3; 7 nucleotides align to TRBD1. The CDR3 length is 15 residues. CDR1 LGHDT and CDR2 YNNKEL come from the germline V gene (reference sequence). V shed 0 bases and J 5 bases; nucleotides not matched to a gene: 5. The DNA of the CDR3 is TGTGCCAGCAGCCAAGATCGGACAGGTGGAGATACGCAGTATTTT. It specifies CASSQDRTGGDTQYF.

V gene TRBV12-3 or TRBV12-4 combines with J gene TRBJ1-1; the D is unclear. V was cut by 2 bases and J by 7 bases, with 11 bases left in between. The CDR3 runs 13 residues. CDR3 loop: CASSLTEGGEAFF. The CDR3 DNA sequence: TGTGCCAGCAGTTTAACGGAGGGAGGTGAAGCTTTCTTT.

Only a few counts were recorded for this clone. This sequence joins TRBV5-4 and TRBJ1-2; D remains unclear. This CDR3 comprises 14 residues. The ends were cut back, 4 bases at V and 4 bases at J, with 14 bases in the middle. CDR1 and CDR2 (germline): SGHNT, YYREEE (reference sequence). The CDR3 spells CASSPDRVSYGYTF. The CDR3 DNA reads as TGTGCCAGCAGCCCAGACCGGGTGTCCTATGGCTACACCTTC.

The table lists this clone with a few counts. The chain has TRBV5-1 and TRBJ1-3, with D possibly being TRBD1 (6 bases). Germline-derived CDR1 and CDR2 are SGHRS and YFSETQ. The CDR3 has 19 residues. V lost 4 bases to trimming and J lost 0 bases, with 23 bases between them. The CDR3, as DNA: TGCGCCAGCAGCCCGACAGGACCCCCTAATTTACTCTCTGGAAACACCATATATTTT. It codes for CASSPTGPPNLLSGNTIYF.

This clone was seen only once. The chain carries TRBV11-1 and TRBJ2-4, with 9 bases lining up with TRBD1. V was clipped by 5 bases and J by 1 base; unmatched bases: 3. The CDR3 sequence is 15 residues long. The germline V gene has CDR1 SGHAT and CDR2 FQDESV (reference sequence). The CDR3 reads CASSDRGRAKNIQYF. The CDR3 DNA follows: TGTGCCAGCAGCGACAGGGGGAGGGCCAAAAACATTCAGTACTTC.

The chain employs TRBV6-1 and TRBJ2-1; 15 bases map to TRBD2. CDR1 is MNHNS, CDR2 SASEGT, per germline. V trimming: 2 bases; J trimming: 1 base; junction bases outside the gene matches: 6. The CDR3 has 19 amino acids. The DNA of the CDR3 is TGTGCCAGCAGTGAACTCCGGACTAGCGGGGGGGCGTCCTACAATGAGCAGTTCTTC. Translated: CASSELRTSGGASYNEQFF.

The chain employs TRBV28 and TRBJ2-5; 7 nucleotides match TRBD1. CDR1 and CDR2 (germline): MDHEN, SYDVKM. Trimming cost V 11 bases and J 1 base; bases outside gene matches: 13. The CDR3 length is 15 residues. DNA for the CDR3: TGTGCCGTATCCCGGCCGACAGGGCTCCAAGAGACCCAGTACTTC. Translation: CAVSRPTGLQETQYF. Full variable domain (outside the CDR3, taken from reference TRBV28 and TRBJ2-5): DVKVTQSSRYLVKRTGEKVFLECVQDMDHENMFWYRQDPGLGLRLIYFSYDVKMKEKGDIPEGYSVSREKKERFSLILESASTNQTSMYLCAVSRPTGLQETQYFGPGTRLLVL.